What follows are 28 T cell receptor beta chains derived from one specimen sequenced in a study of T cells in Graves' hyperthyroidism and ophthalmopathy. Researchers amplified the TCR beta CDR3 regions from RNA transcripts. The HTBI primer set was used in a first-round RT-PCR of the TCR CDR3. TCRdb processed the multiplex PCR reads anew with MiXCR; each CDR3 protein has one entry. This repertoire shows about 210,000 distinct CDR3 sequences, about a sixth found once; its top ten account for roughly 50%. The sample comprised blood. Source of these receptors: a man in his fifties with Graves' hyperthyroidism.

The chain links TRBV2 to TRBJ2-7; no clear D gene. Trimming removed 8 bases from V and 6 bases from J, with 5 bases in between. CDR1 is SNHLY and CDR2 is FYNNEI in the germline V gene. The CDR3 is made up of 9 amino acids. The CDR3 DNA reads as TGTGCCAGCGGCCGCGAGCAGTACTTC. Encoded protein: CASGREQYF. The complete variable domain, with remaining parts taken from reference TRBV2 and TRBJ2-7, reads EPEVTQTPSHQVTQMGQEVILRCVPISNHLYFYWYRQILGQKVEFLVSFYNNEISEKSEIFDDQFSVERPDGSNFTLKIRSTKLEDSAMYFCASGREQYFGPGTRLTVT.

This clonotype came up a few times. DNA for the CDR3: TGCGCCAGCAGCCAAGATTGGGCTAGCGGGGCAGATACGCAGTATTTT. It is translated as CASSQDWASGADTQYF. The gene calls are TRBV4-1 and TRBJ2-3, with 9 bases fitting TRBD2. This CDR3 has 16 residues. Germline CDR1 is MGHRA and CDR2 is YSYEKL. V shed 0 bases, J shed 4 bases, and the junction held 5 bases outside the gene matches.

In its sample, this clonotype was seen many times. This chain uses TRBV27 with TRBJ2-3, with D unresolved. V lost 4 bases to trimming and J lost 2 bases, with 4 bases between them. CDR1 is MNHEY and CDR2 is SMNVEV in the germline V gene (reference sequence). The CDR3 is made up of 12 amino acids. The CDR3 loop is CASSSTTDTQYF. The CDR3 nucleotides are TGTGCCAGCAGTTCCACCACAGATACGCAGTATTTT.

The rearrangement links TRBV30 to TRBJ2-7; tentatively, D is TRBD2 (6 bases). Per germline, CDR1 GTSNPN and CDR2 SVGIG (reference sequence). CDR3 length equals 13 residues. Trimming took 8 bases from V and 2 from J, leaving 16 bases between them. CDR3 sequence: CAAGGFLTYEQYF. CDR3 DNA: TGTGCCGCCGGGGGATTTCTTACCTACGAGCAGTACTTC.

This clonotype appeared many times. The chain combines TRBV29-1 with TRBJ2-3, with D uncertain. Germline V CDR1 and CDR2: SQVTM, ANQGSEA. V gave up 6 bases and J gave up 2 bases, with 12 bases separating them. The length of the CDR3 is 13 residues. The CDR3 DNA is TGCAGCGTACACAAACCCGCCACAGATACGCAGTATTTT. It specifies CSVHKPATDTQYF.

The table lists this clonotype with many counts. The chain uses TRBV27 and TRBJ2-1; D is perhaps TRBD2 (5 bases). Trimming pared 4 bases from V and 6 bases from J, leaving 13 bases between. This CDR3 contains 14 residues. Germline CDR1 is MNHEY and CDR2 is SMNVEV (reference sequence). CDR3 in amino acids: CASSWLAQSNEQFF. The CDR3 bases are TGTGCCAGCAGTTGGTTAGCGCAGAGCAATGAGCAGTTCTTC.

This clonotype has only one observation. A much more abundant neighbour one base away suggests this may be a read error. The chain links TRBV3-1 to TRBJ2-3; D not certain. This CDR3 has 13 amino acids. Looked up from germline, CDR1 is LGHDT and CDR2 is YNNKEL (reference sequence). In DNA form, the CDR3 reads TGTGCCAGCAGGCAAGAGAATACAGATACGCAGTATTTT. It translates to CASRQENTDTQYF.

V and J are TRBV15 and TRBJ2-2, with D hard to call. Trimming removed 2 bases at V and 4 bases at J, with 8 bases between. This CDR3 comprises 14 residues. The V gene's germline CDR1 is LNHNV and CDR2 YYDKDF (reference sequence). The CDR3 DNA sequence: TGTGCCACCAGCAGATTCCGGACCACCGGGGAGCTGTTTTTT. Protein product: CATSRFRTTGELFF.

The chain carries TRBV27 and TRBJ1-6, with 7 bases matching TRBD1. With V trimmed by 0 bases and J by 7 bases, 3 bases remained unmatched. This CDR3 is built from 15 residues. Per germline, CDR1 MNHEY and CDR2 SMNVEV (reference sequence). The CDR3 sequence is CASSLSSRGNSPLHF. CDR3 nucleotide sequence: TGTGCCAGCAGTTTATCTAGCAGGGGGAATTCACCCCTCCACTTT.

In this sample, this clonotype turned up once. The V call is TRBV10-3, the J call TRBJ1-5, with 9 bases lining up with TRBD1. The V segment lost 8 bases and the J segment 2 bases; nucleotides outside the gene matches: 4. Germline-derived CDR1 and CDR2 are ENHRY and SYGVKD. This CDR3 contains 14 residues. CDR3 coding DNA: TGTGCCATCGGGACAGGGATCGGCAATCAGCCCCAGCATTTT. It codes for CAIGTGIGNQPQHF.

The sample holds many counts of this clonotype. This chain connects TRBV11-3 to TRBJ2-7; D may match TRBD1 or TRBD2 (5 bases each). The germline CDR1 and CDR2 sequences are SGHNT and YENEEA. CDR3 length equals 15 residues. V dropped 3 bases and J dropped 0 bases, with 12 bases sitting between them. CDR3 bases: TGTGCCAGCAGCTTTTCCGGGACGGACTCCTACGAGCAGTACTTC. Translation: CASSFSGTDSYEQYF.

The chain employs TRBV20-1 and TRBJ2-7; 8 bases line up with TRBD2. The CDR3 covers 13 residues. Germline CDR1 DFQATT, CDR2 SNEGSKA (reference sequence). V shed 3 bases and J 2 bases; nucleotides not matched to a gene: 3. The CDR3: CSASTGGAYEQYF. CDR3 DNA: TGCAGTGCTAGTACCGGGGGGGCCTACGAGCAGTACTTC.

This clonotype was detected a few times. Being one base from a much bigger clone, this may be a read error. This sequence joins TRBV6-9 and TRBJ2-3; TRBD2 might be the D (5 bases). This CDR3 region has 16 residues. V was pared by 3 bases and J by 5 bases, with 18 bases between. In germline, CDR1 is MNHGY, CDR2 SVAAGI. The CDR3 sequence: CASSYREATGGDTQYF. The CDR3 DNA sequence: TGTGCCAGCAGTTACCGGGAAGCCACCGGCGGAGATACGCAGTATTTT.

Remarks on this clonotype: This may stem from a read error, because a much larger clone lies one nucleotide away. The V call is TRBV10-3, the J call TRBJ2-1; tentative D call: TRBD1 (5 bases). CDR1 is ENHRY and CDR2 is SYGVKD in the germline V gene. V was pared by 5 bases and J by 6 bases, with 20 bases between. The length of the CDR3 is 16 residues. The CDR3: CAISKANLGARNEQFF. The CDR3 coding sequence is TGTGCCATCAGTAAGGCGAACCTAGGGGCGCGCAATGAGCAGTTCTTC.

In this sample, this clonotype turned up a few times. The chain has TRBV20-1 and TRBJ1-5; 11 nucleotides match TRBD1. Germline trimming cut 3 bases from V and 5 bases from J; bases unmatched to any gene: 3. This CDR3 is built from 14 residues. Germline V gene data show CDR1 as DFQATT and CDR2 as SNEGSKA (reference sequence). The CDR3 region is CSARGQGVHQPQHF. The CDR3 nucleotides read TGCAGTGCTAGGGGACAGGGGGTTCATCAGCCCCAGCATTTT.

This clonotype was observed at least ten times. The genes are TRBV10-1 and TRBJ2-3; no clear D. V lost 0 bases to trimming and J lost 1 base, with 8 bases between them. Per germline, CDR1 WNHNN and CDR2 SYGVQD (reference sequence). The CDR3 totals 15 residues. CDR3 residues: CASSESSLGTDTQYF. In nucleotides, the CDR3 is TGCGCCAGCAGTGAGTCGAGTTTGGGCACAGATACGCAGTATTTT.

This clonotype was seen ten or more times. V and J are TRBV28 and TRBJ2-3; 14 nucleotides line up with TRBD2. The CDR3 is 21 residues long. Germline assignment: CDR1 MDHEN and CDR2 SYDVKM. The junction had 17 bases not matched to a gene; V was cut back by 6 bases and J by 0 bases. This CDR3 reads CASRLTLGGLAGAFSTDTQYF. DNA of the CDR3: TGTGCCAGCAGACTTACCCTAGGGGGACTAGCGGGAGCCTTTAGCACAGATACGCAGTATTTT.

V is TRBV5-1 and J is TRBJ2-3; 7 bases match TRBD2. CDR3 length: 15 amino acids. With 4 bases clipped from V and 3 bases from J, the junction kept 8 bases outside the gene matches. Germline V CDR1 and CDR2: SGHRS, YFSETQ. CDR3: CASSGRAGDTDTQYF. CDR3 in DNA: TGCGCCAGCAGCGGTAGGGCGGGAGATACAGATACGCAGTATTTT. The full variable domain, its missing parts supplied by reference TRBV5-1 and TRBJ2-3, is KAGVTQTPRYLIKTRGQQVTLSCSPISGHRSVSWYQQTPGQGLQFLFEYFSETQRNKGNFPGRFSGRQFSNSRSEMNVSTLELGDSALYLCASSGRAGDTDTQYFGPGTRLTVL.

This clonotype was found many times. The genes are TRBV24-1 and TRBJ2-5; tentatively, D is TRBD2 (6 bases). CDR1 is KGHDR and CDR2 is SFDVKD in the germline V gene. The CDR3 totals 15 residues. V was cut by 1 base and J by 4 bases, with 12 bases left in between. The CDR3 region has the DNA TGTGCCACCAGTGATTTTGGGGGAGGAGGAGAGACCCAGTACTTC. Amino acids: CATSDFGGGGETQYF.

This clonotype was picked up many times. In DNA, the CDR3 is TGTGCCAGCAGCCCTGGGACGGGGGAGACCCAGTACTTC. Translation: CASSPGTGETQYF. The V and J genes are TRBV7-9 and TRBJ2-5; perhaps D is TRBD1 or TRBD2 (5 bases each). The CDR3 spans 13 residues. Per germline, CDR1 SEHNR and CDR2 FQNEAQ (reference sequence). V shed 5 bases and J shed 5 bases, with 12 bases lying between them.

This clonotype was found many times. The chain has TRBV12-3 or TRBV12-4 and TRBJ1-6, with no clear D. This CDR3 region has 12 residues. Trimming stripped 5 bases from V and 7 bases from J, with 6 bases between. The CDR3 nucleotides read TGTGCCAGCAGTCCAGGAAATTCACCCCTCCACTTT. Amino acid sequence: CASSPGNSPLHF.

This clonotype was seen at least ten times. V gene TRBV10-3 combines with J gene TRBJ2-3; D is ambiguous. The CDR3 is 15 amino acids. Germline V lookup: CDR1 ENHRY, CDR2 SYGVKD. Trimming removed 2 bases at V and 5 bases at J, with 14 bases between. CDR3 sequence reads: CAISEGVNMVDTQYF. The CDR3 bases are TGTGCCATCAGTGAGGGAGTTAATATGGTAGATACGCAGTATTTT.

This rearrangement joins TRBV7-9 to TRBJ1-1; D gene uncertain. The CDR3 has 12 residues. CDR1 is SEHNR, CDR2 FQNEAQ, per germline (reference sequence). Trimming left V 1 base short and J 7 bases short, with 7 bases between. The CDR3 loop is CASSLGGGEAFF. For the CDR3, the DNA is TGTGCCAGCAGCTTAGGGGGTGGTGAAGCTTTCTTT.

This clonotype was seen many times. The J gene is TRBJ2-1, the V gene TRBV11-1; a possible D gene is TRBD2 (5 bases). Germline-derived CDR1 and CDR2 are SGHAT and FQDESV (reference sequence). The V end lost 1 base, the J end lost 7 bases, and 8 bases lay between the germline ends. The CDR3 has 13 residues. CDR3 amino acids: CASSLVGGNEQFF. CDR3 coding DNA: TGTGCCAGCAGCTTAGTAGGCGGGAATGAGCAGTTCTTC.

This clonotype was seen more than once but under ten times. The chain couples TRBV7-8 to TRBJ2-7; D remains unclear. The CDR3 spans 15 residues. Per the germline V gene, CDR1 is SGHVS and CDR2 is FQNEAQ. The V gene lost 4 bases and the J gene lost 0 bases, with 13 bases spanning the gap. The CDR3 DNA reads TGTGCCAGCAGCTCCCGCAGGTTTTCCTCCTACGAGCAGTACTTC. Protein: CASSSRRFSSYEQYF. The full variable domain, completed using reference TRBV7-8 and TRBJ2-7, is GAGVSQSPRYKVAKRGQDVALRCDPISGHVSLFWYQQALGQGPEFLTYFQNEAQLDKSGLPSDRFFAERPEGSVSTLKIQRTQQEDSAVYLCASSSRRFSSYEQYFGPGTRLTVT.

The sample holds one count of this clonotype. This chain joins TRBV10-2 and TRBJ2-1; either TRBD1 or TRBD2 may supply D (6 bases each). Between the trimmed V and J ends, which lost 7 bases and 4 bases, there was a span of 14 bases. The CDR3 length is 14 residues. Germline V gene lookup returns CDR1 WSHSY and CDR2 SAAADI. CDR3 in amino acids: CASTRGGQYNEQFF. In DNA form, the CDR3 reads TGCGCCAGCACCCGAGGGGGGCAGTACAATGAGCAGTTCTTC.

This clonotype was recorded a few times. V and J are TRBV3-1 and TRBJ2-5, with D maybe TRBD2 (6 bases). Germline V CDR1 and CDR2: LGHDT, YNNKEL (reference sequence). There are 14 residues in the CDR3. V lost 1 base and J 3 bases, leaving 9 bases between the germline ends. The CDR3 DNA is TGTGCCAGCAGCCAAGGGGGGGTTAAAGAGACCCAGTACTTC. Amino acids: CASSQGGVKETQYF.

CDR3 in amino acids: CSARDRMGFTGELFF. The CDR3 DNA is TGCAGTGCTAGAGATCGTATGGGATTCACCGGGGAGCTGTTTTTT. The V and J genes are TRBV20-1 and TRBJ2-2; no reliable D call. There are 15 residues in the CDR3. Germline CDR1 is DFQATT and CDR2 is SNEGSKA (reference sequence). The V end was cut by 0 bases, the J end by 4 bases, with 12 bases between.